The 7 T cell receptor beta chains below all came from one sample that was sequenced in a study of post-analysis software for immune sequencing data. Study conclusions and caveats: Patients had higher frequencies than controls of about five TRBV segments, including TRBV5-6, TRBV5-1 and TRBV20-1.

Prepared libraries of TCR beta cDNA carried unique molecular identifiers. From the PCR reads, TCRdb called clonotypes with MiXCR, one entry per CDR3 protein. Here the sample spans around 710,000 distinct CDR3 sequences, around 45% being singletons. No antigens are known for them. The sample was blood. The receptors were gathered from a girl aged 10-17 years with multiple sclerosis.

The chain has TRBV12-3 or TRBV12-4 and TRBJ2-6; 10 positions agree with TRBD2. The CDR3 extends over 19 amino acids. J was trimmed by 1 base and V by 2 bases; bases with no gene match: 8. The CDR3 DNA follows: TGTGCCAGCAGTTTATGGGGTCTAGCGGGAGAGTCTGGGGCCAACGTCCTGACTTTC. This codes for CASSLWGLAGESGANVLTF.

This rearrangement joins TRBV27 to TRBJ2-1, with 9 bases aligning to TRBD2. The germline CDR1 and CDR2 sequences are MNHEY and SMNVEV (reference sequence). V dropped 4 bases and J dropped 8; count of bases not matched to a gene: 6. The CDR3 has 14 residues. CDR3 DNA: TGTGCCAGCAGTTATAGCGGGAGAATCTATGAGCAGTTCTTC. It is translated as CASSYSGRIYEQFF.

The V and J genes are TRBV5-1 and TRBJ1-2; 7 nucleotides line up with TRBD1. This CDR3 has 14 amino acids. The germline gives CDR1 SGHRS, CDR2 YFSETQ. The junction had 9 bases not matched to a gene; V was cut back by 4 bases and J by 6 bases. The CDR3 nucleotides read TGCGCCAGCAGCCCCACAGGGGTCGGCGATGGCTACACCTTC. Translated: CASSPTGVGDGYTF.

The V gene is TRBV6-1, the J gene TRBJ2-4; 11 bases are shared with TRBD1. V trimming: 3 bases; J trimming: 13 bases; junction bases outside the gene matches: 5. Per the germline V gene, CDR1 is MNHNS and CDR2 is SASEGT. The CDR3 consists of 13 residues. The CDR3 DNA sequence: TGTGCCAGCAGTGATTCCGGGACAGGGGGGCAGTACTTC. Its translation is CASSDSGTGGQYF.

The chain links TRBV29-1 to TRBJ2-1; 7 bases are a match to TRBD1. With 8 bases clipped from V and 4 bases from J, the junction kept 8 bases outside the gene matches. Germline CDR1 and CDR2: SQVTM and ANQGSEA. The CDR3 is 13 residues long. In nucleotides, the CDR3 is TGCAGCTTCCTTGGGGACAGTTACAATGAGCAGTTCTTC. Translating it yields CSFLGDSYNEQFF.

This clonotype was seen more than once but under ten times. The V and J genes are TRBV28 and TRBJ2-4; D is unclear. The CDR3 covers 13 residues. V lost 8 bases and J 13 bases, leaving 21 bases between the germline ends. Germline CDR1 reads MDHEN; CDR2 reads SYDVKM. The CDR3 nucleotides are TGTGCCAGCCTGTCGGGTTCCATGGGTGAGCAGTACTTC. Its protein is CASLSGSMGEQYF.

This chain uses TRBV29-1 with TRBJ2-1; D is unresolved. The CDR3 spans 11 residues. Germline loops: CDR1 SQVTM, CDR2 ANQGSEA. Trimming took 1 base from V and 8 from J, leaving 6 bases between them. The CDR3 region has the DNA TGCAGCGTTGAAGCTTCCGATGAGCAGTTCTTC. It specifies CSVEASDEQFF.